One and the same sample provided the 24 T cell receptor beta chains below, sequenced in a study of Ad26.COV2.S vaccination and SARS-CoV-2 variants. As to treatment: around 19 received Ad26.COV2.S at low or high dose, single or two shots; about 5 received placebo; per-sample allocation not given. The investigators took samples on day 63 after the first vaccine or placebo injection. The repertoire was sequenced with immunoSEQ multiplex PCR; TCRdb's copy has only in-frame clones and lacks some. The repertoire consists of 350,000 to 450,000 clones, with approximately 84% occurring once and the leading ten covering around 3%. The sequences come from peripheral blood, collected in a trial of Ad26.COV2.S vaccine versus placebo. These receptors were collected from a person between 18 and 65 years old who received the Ad26.COV2.S COVID-19 vaccine or a placebo.

There are many counts of this clone. The rearrangement joins TRBV29-1 to TRBJ1-3; the match to TRBD1 covers 10 bases. Germline V gene data show CDR1 as SQVTM and CDR2 as ANQGSEA. There are 13 residues in the CDR3. The J segment lost 4 bases and the V segment lost 5 bases, leaving 2 bases of the junction unmatched. The CDR3 protein is CSVRTGGGNTIYF. The CDR3, as DNA: TGCAGCGTTCGGACAGGGGGAGGAAACACCATATATTTT.

The CDR3: CASSLVQGTEAFF. In DNA, the CDR3 is TGTGCCAGCAGCTTAGTACAGGGGACTGAAGCTTTCTTT. This chain uses TRBV11-2 with TRBJ1-1; 7 positions match TRBD1. Germline-derived CDR1 and CDR2 are SGHAT and FQNNGV. The CDR3 runs to 13 residues. With V trimmed by 1 base and J by 5 bases, 1 base remained unmatched. The complete variable domain, with remaining parts taken from reference TRBV11-2 and TRBJ1-1, reads EAGVAQSPRYKIIEKRQSVAFWCNPISGHATLYWYQQILGQGPKLLIQFQNNGVVDDSQLPKDRFSAERLKGVDSTLKIQPAKLEDSAVYLCASSLVQGTEAFFGQGTRLTVV.

The rearrangement joins TRBV18 to TRBJ1-3; D unclear. The CDR3 extends over 14 amino acids. Germline V gives CDR1 KGHSH, CDR2 LQKENI. Trimming left V 3 bases short and J 4 bases short, with 10 bases between. DNA for the CDR3: TGTGCCAGCTCACCCCTAACACCGGGAAACACCATATATTTT. Protein: CASSPLTPGNTIYF.

The CDR3 loop is CAITESSYGETQYF. In nucleotides, the CDR3 is TGTGCCATCACCGAAAGTTCCTATGGAGAGACCCAGTACTTC. The chain is built from TRBV10-3 and TRBJ2-5; D is undetermined. Germline CDR1 and CDR2: ENHRY and SYGVKD. The length of the CDR3 is 14 residues. V lost 7 bases and J 4 bases, leaving 16 bases between the germline ends.

The chain joins TRBV27 to TRBJ2-2; 9 bases agree with TRBD2. Germline V gene lookup returns CDR1 MNHEY and CDR2 SMNVEV (reference sequence). The CDR3 sequence is 19 residues long. V lost 4 bases and J lost 5; bases outside the gene matches: 17. CDR3 loop: CASSSKSVAGAPITGELFF. The CDR3 nucleotides read TGTGCCAGCAGTTCCAAATCGGTAGCGGGGGCCCCTATTACCGGGGAGCTGTTTTTT.

V gene TRBV19 combines with J gene TRBJ1-5; 9 bases are shared with TRBD1. The CDR3 covers 15 residues. CDR1 is LNHDA and CDR2 is SQIVND in the germline V gene (reference sequence). The junction had 9 bases not matched to a gene; V was cut back by 6 bases and J by 6 bases. This CDR3 is CASSTSTGGSQPQHF. CDR3 bases: TGTGCCAGTAGCACCTCGACAGGGGGTAGTCAGCCCCAGCATTTT.

The chain employs TRBV4-2 and TRBJ1-6; D unresolved. The V end was cut by 1 base, the J end by 9 bases, with 13 bases between. The CDR3 spans 15 residues. Germline V lookup: CDR1 LGHNA, CDR2 YNFKEQ. The CDR3 region has the DNA TGTGCCAGCAGCCAAGTCTTGCTCGCTACTTCACCCCTCCACTTT. Translating it yields CASSQVLLATSPLHF.

V and J are TRBV2 and TRBJ1-4, with D possibly TRBD1 on 5 matching bases. CDR3 length: 14 residues. V shed 4 bases and J shed 12 bases, with 18 bases lying between them. Germline lookup yields CDR1 SNHLY and CDR2 FYNNEI. The CDR3 nucleotides read TGTGCCAGCAGTGCGAGGGAGGGGATGTGGGAACTGTTTTTT. As protein: CASSAREGMWELFF. Based on the CDR3 plus reference TRBV2 and TRBJ1-4, the full variable domain is EPEVTQTPSHQVTQMGQEVILRCVPISNHLYFYWYRQILGQKVEFLVSFYNNEISEKSEIFDDQFSVERPDGSNFTLKIRSTKLEDSAMYFCASSAREGMWELFFGSGTQLSVL.

The rearrangement uses TRBV6-5 and TRBJ1-5, with 10 bases fitting TRBD1. The CDR3 covers 14 residues. The V segment lost 7 bases and the J segment 4 bases; nucleotides outside the gene matches: 4. Germline V gene lookup returns CDR1 MNHEY and CDR2 SVGAGI. CDR3 sequence: CASTGQGENQPQHF. CDR3 coding DNA: TGTGCCAGCACTGGACAGGGGGAAAATCAGCCCCAGCATTTT.

The chain carries TRBV29-1 and TRBJ2-1, with D possibly TRBD1 on 7 matching bases. The CDR3 is 15 residues long. Germline V gene lookup returns CDR1 SQVTM and CDR2 ANQGSEA. Trimming removed 0 bases from V and 4 bases from J, with 13 bases in between. The CDR3 bases are TGCAGCGTTGAAGAGGAGGGGGCCAATTACAATGAGCAGTTCTTC. Translating gives CSVEEEGANYNEQFF.

The chain carries TRBV2 and TRBJ2-5, with TRBD2 identical over 9 bases. V was pared by 5 bases and J by 4 bases, with 11 bases of the junction left unmatched. CDR3 length equals 16 residues. Germline-derived CDR1 and CDR2 are SNHLY and FYNNEI. The CDR3 nucleotides are TGTGCCAGCAGTAATTTGATAGCGGGAGATCTAGAGACCCAGTACTTC. Residues: CASSNLIAGDLETQYF.

The rearrangement links TRBV5-6 to TRBJ2-7; 10 bases are a match to TRBD2. The CDR3 runs 15 residues. The V segment lost 4 bases and the J segment 2 bases; nucleotides outside the gene matches: 6. The germline gives CDR1 SGHDT, CDR2 YYEEEE. CDR3 bases: TGTGCCAGCAGCGCGGGACTAGCGCGCACCTACGAGCAGTACTTC. Translation: CASSAGLARTYEQYF.

The V and J genes are TRBV3-1 (or the pseudogene TRBV3-2) and TRBJ2-2, with 12 bases matching TRBD2. CDR1 is LGHDT and CDR2 is YNNKEL in the germline V gene (reference sequence). The CDR3 is 16 amino acids. J was trimmed by 7 bases and V by 3 bases; bases with no gene match: 6. The CDR3 region is CASSQRLAGVNGELFF. In DNA form, the CDR3 reads TGTGCCAGCAGCCAGCGACTAGCGGGGGTGAACGGGGAGCTGTTTTTT.

The chain couples TRBV2 to TRBJ2-3; TRBD1 agrees at 7 bases. Per germline, CDR1 SNHLY and CDR2 FYNNEI. The CDR3 covers 14 residues. The V segment lost 4 bases and the J segment 3 bases; nucleotides outside the gene matches: 4. DNA for the CDR3: TGTGCCAGCAGTGGACAGGGTGATACAGATACGCAGTATTTT. Translated, it gives CASSGQGDTDTQYF.

The chain joins TRBV6-5 to TRBJ1-3; D unclear. CDR3 length equals 16 residues. Between the trimmed V and J ends, which lost 0 bases and 0 bases, there was a span of 9 bases. Germline CDR1 reads MNHEY; CDR2 reads SVGAGI. CDR3 sequence (DNA): TGTGCCAGCAGTTACTCGGGCCTCCACTCTGGAAACACCATATATTTT. It yields the protein CASSYSGLHSGNTIYF.

The chain is built from TRBV28 and TRBJ2-7, with TRBD1 matching over 7 bases. Germline V gene lookup returns CDR1 MDHEN and CDR2 SYDVKM. The CDR3 is made up of 14 amino acids. The ends lost 3 bases at V and 2 bases at J; junction bases unmatched: 4. As DNA, the CDR3 is TGTGCCAGCAGTTTTCCAGGACAGGCCTACGAGCAGTACTTC. Its translation is CASSFPGQAYEQYF. The full variable domain, with the rest looked up from reference TRBV28 and TRBJ2-7, is DVKVTQSSRYLVKRTGEKVFLECVQDMDHENMFWYRQDPGLGLRLIYFSYDVKMKEKGDIPEGYSVSREKKERFSLILESASTNQTSMYLCASSFPGQAYEQYFGPGTRLTVT.

This clone was recorded only once. V gene TRBV5-5 combines with J gene TRBJ1-3, with D hard to call. Trimming removed 7 bases from V and 4 bases from J, with 15 bases in between. The CDR3 has 14 amino acids. CDR1 SGHKS and CDR2 YYEKEE come from the germline V gene (reference sequence). Here the CDR3 reads CASSLANEGNTIYF. DNA for the CDR3: TGTGCCAGCTCCCTCGCCAACGAGGGAAACACCATATATTTT.

This CDR3 reads CASSQGYQNEKLFF. For the CDR3, the DNA is TGTGCCAGCAGTCAGGGCTACCAAAATGAAAAACTGTTTTTT. The chain carries TRBV28 and TRBJ1-4, with a tentative D call TRBD1 (5 bases). Germline V gene sequence: CDR1 MDHEN, CDR2 SYDVKM. Trimming removed 5 bases from V and 5 bases from J, with 12 bases in between. The CDR3 consists of 14 residues.

The chain is built from TRBV6-2 or TRBV6-3 and TRBJ2-2; 8 bases map to TRBD1. The CDR3 contains 15 residues. Trimming cost V 0 bases and J 4 bases; bases outside gene matches: 1. CDR1 and CDR2 (germline): MNHEY, SVGEGT. CDR3 region: CASSYSTGGTGELFF. The CDR3 coding sequence is TGTGCCAGCAGTTACTCAACAGGGGGCACCGGGGAGCTGTTTTTT.

This chain links TRBV7-2 with TRBJ2-7, with TRBD1 matching 9 bases. CDR3 length equals 14 residues. The V gene end was trimmed by 5 bases and the J gene end by 6 bases; junction bases not matched to a gene: 8. CDR1 SGHTA and CDR2 FQGNSA come from the germline V gene. The DNA for the CDR3 is TGTGCCAGCAGCCTCTTACAGGGGGCGGCCGAGCAGTACTTC. Its translation is CASSLLQGAAEQYF.

V usage is TRBV6-2 or TRBV6-3 and J usage is TRBJ2-5; TRBD1 aligns across 7 bases. Germline values: CDR1 MNHEY, CDR2 SVGEGT. V was pared by 3 bases and J by 5 bases, with 15 bases of the junction left unmatched. This CDR3 contains 17 residues. The CDR3: CASSYDLATGQFETQYF. As DNA, the CDR3 is TGTGCCAGCAGTTATGATCTGGCGACAGGGCAATTCGAGACCCAGTACTTC.

This clone appeared a single time. The J gene is TRBJ1-2, the V gene TRBV6-2 or TRBV6-3, with unresolved D. Per the germline V gene, CDR1 is MNHEY and CDR2 is SVGEGT. V dropped 5 bases and J dropped 6 bases, with 16 bases sitting between them. The CDR3 loop spans 14 amino acids. CDR3 in amino acids: CASSPRGSYHGYTF. The CDR3 DNA follows: TGTGCCAGCAGTCCGCGAGGTAGTTACCATGGCTACACCTTC.

The chain has TRBV6-5 and TRBJ2-7; TRBD2 is a possible D gene (6 bases). The germline CDR1 and CDR2 sequences are MNHEY and SVGAGI. Trimming left V 6 bases short and J 3 bases short, with 12 bases between. The length of the CDR3 is 13 residues. CDR3 bases: TGTGCCAGCAGGGGAGGAAGCAGCTACGAGCAGTACTTC. Amino acids: CASRGGSSYEQYF.

The genes are TRBV5-1 and TRBJ2-7; no firm D call. This CDR3 spans 13 amino acids. The germline V gene encodes CDR1 SGHRS and CDR2 YFSETQ. V lost 2 bases and J lost 7, with 13 bases in between. The CDR3 region is CASSFDSNWEQYF. DNA for the CDR3: TGCGCCAGCAGCTTCGACTCTAATTGGGAGCAGTACTTC.